Given below is one T cell receptor (beta chain) in context. Germline-derived CDR1 and CDR2 are ENHRY and SYGVKD. The CDR3 runs to 12 residues. Trimming stripped 7 bases from V and 7 bases from J, with 13 bases between. PCR was performed using 60 Vbeta and 13 Jbeta primers. The table came from immunoSEQ multiplex PCR; TCRdb's copy has only in-frame clones and leaves some out. The sample lists 80,000 to 100,000 clones; 74% were seen once. Though probably carrying unrecorded immune exposures, donors were nominally healthy at sampling. This sample is part of a study of cytomegalovirus exposure and HLA in healthy donors.

The sequencing sample was made of PBMCs. The V gene is TRBV10-3, the J gene TRBJ1-1; perhaps TRBD1 as D (5 bases). This TCR derives from a man aged 25-45 years in good health and CMV-seropositive. The CDR3 DNA sequence: TGTGCCATCAACGATCAGGGATATGAAGCTTTCTTT. Protein product: CAINDQGYEAFF.